This T cell receptor beta chain comes out of a study of T cells in Graves' hyperthyroidism and ophthalmopathy. The CDR3 sequence is 15 residues long. V shed 6 bases, J shed 7 bases, and the junction held 13 bases outside the gene matches. CDR1 and CDR2 (germline): SQVTM, ANQGSEA. From RNA transcripts, TCR beta CDR3 regions were amplified. The HTBI primer set was used in a first-round RT-PCR of the TCR CDR3. Each CDR3 protein is one row after TCRdb ran MiXCR on the multiplex PCR reads. The sample records hundreds of thousands of distinct CDR3 sequences, 46% being singletons. Sample: peripheral blood or thyroid tissue (not recorded which). The chain carries TRBV29-1 and TRBJ1-2; 11 nucleotides agree with TRBD1. This clonotype originated in a young woman with Graves' hyperthyroidism. The CDR3 reads CSVVATGQGVGGYTF. CDR3 coding DNA: TGCAGCGTAGTTGCGACGGGACAGGGGGTCGGTGGCTACACCTTC. Drawing the rest from reference TRBV29-1 and TRBJ1-2, the complete variable domain is SAVISQKPSRDICQRGTSLTIQCQVDSQVTMMFWYRQQPGQSLTLIATANQGSEATYESGFVIDKFPISRPNLTFSTLTVSNMSPEDSSIYLCSVVATGQGVGGYTFGSGTRLTVV.